This T cell receptor (beta chain) derives from a study of blood T cell repertoires in COVID-19. About the research overall: Researchers got acute and convalescent COVID-19 samples from the United States, Italy and Spain. In each case, the material was cDNA or gDNA derived from T cells, B-cell-depleted T cells, or PBMCs.

How the authors handled the data: Quantification of nucleated cells was approximated via reference gene primer amplification. Measured with immunoSEQ multiplex PCR; TCRdb has only the in-frame clones, and not every one. V and J calls and clone size are those listed in that table; D and trimming were worked out from the DNA. The sample holds about 270,000 clones, roughly nine tenths seen once. V dropped 5 bases and J dropped 1 base, with 9 bases sitting between them. The CDR3 loop spans 14 amino acids. Germline V gives CDR1 PRHDT, CDR2 FYEKMQ (reference sequence). This receptor was obtained from a man aged 40-55 years with active or convalescent COVID-19. The genes are TRBV13 and TRBJ1-5; TRBD1 might be the D (6 bases). The sequencing sample was made of peripheral blood. The CDR3 DNA is TGTGCCAGCAGCAAAACAGGGAGCAATCAGCCCCAGCATTTT. This translates into CASSKTGSNQPQHF.